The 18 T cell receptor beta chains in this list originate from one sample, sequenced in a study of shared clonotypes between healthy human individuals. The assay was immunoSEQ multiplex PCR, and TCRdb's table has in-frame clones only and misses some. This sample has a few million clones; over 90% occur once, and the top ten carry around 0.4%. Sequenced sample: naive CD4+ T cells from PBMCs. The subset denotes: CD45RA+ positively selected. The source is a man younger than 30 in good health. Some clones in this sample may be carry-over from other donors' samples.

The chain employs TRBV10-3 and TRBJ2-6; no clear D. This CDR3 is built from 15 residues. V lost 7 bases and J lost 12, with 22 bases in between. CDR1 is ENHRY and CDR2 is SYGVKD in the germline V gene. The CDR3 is CAITQDPGPFAVLTF. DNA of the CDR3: TGTGCCATCACCCAAGACCCGGGCCCCTTTGCCGTCCTGACTTTC.

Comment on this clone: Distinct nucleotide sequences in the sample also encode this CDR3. The CDR3 region has the DNA TGTGCCAGCAGCCCGGGGGGGACTAATGAAAAACTGTTTTTT. Its protein product is CASSPGGTNEKLFF. The chain employs TRBV5-4 and TRBJ1-4, with D possibly being TRBD1 (5 bases). The CDR3 covers 14 residues. The V end was cut by 4 bases, the J end by 2 bases, with 9 bases between. Germline V gene lookup returns CDR1 SGHNT and CDR2 YYREEE (reference sequence).

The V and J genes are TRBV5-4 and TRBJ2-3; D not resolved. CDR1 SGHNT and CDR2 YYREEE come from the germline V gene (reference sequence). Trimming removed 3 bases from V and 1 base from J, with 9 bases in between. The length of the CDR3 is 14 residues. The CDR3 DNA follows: TGTGCCAGCAGCTCGATGTCGGGCACAGATACGCAGTATTTT. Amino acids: CASSSMSGTDTQYF.

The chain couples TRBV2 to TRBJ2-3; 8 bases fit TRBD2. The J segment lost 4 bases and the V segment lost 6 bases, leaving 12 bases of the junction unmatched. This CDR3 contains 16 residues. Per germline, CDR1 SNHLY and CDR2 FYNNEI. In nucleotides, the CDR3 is TGTGCCAGCAGAACCGCGGAGCGGGGGACCTCAGATACGCAGTATTTT. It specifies CASRTAERGTSDTQYF.

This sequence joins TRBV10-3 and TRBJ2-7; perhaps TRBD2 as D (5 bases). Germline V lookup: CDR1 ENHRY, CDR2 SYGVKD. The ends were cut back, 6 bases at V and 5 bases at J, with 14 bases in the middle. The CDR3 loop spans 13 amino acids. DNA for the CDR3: TGTGCCATCAGCGATTTAGAGGGAAACGAGCAGTACTTC. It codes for CAISDLEGNEQYF.

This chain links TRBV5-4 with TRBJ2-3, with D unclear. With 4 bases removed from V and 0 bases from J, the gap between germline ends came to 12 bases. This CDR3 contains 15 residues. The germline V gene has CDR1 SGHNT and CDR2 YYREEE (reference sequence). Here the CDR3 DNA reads TGTGCCAGCAGCCCGGCGGCGGTGAGCACAGATACGCAGTATTTT. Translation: CASSPAAVSTDTQYF.

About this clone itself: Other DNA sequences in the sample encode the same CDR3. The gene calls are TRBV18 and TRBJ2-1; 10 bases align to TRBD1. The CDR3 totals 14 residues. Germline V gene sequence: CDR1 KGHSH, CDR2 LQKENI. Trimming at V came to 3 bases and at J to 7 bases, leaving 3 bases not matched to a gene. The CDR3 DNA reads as TGTGCCAGCTCACCGGGACAGGGGAGTAATGAGCAGTTCTTC. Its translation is CASSPGQGSNEQFF.

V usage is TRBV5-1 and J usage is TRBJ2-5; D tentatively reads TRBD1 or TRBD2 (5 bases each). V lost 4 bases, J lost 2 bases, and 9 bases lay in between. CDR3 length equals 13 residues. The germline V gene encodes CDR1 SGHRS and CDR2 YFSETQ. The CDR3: CASSRDEQETQYF. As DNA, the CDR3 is TGCGCCAGCAGCCGGGACGAACAAGAGACCCAGTACTTC.

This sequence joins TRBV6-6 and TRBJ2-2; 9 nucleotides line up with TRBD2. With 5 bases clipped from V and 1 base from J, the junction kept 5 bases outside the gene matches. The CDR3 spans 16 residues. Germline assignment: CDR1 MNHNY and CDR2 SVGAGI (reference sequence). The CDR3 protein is CASSGRLAENTGELFF. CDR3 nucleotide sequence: TGTGCCAGCAGTGGAAGACTAGCGGAGAACACCGGGGAGCTGTTTTTT.

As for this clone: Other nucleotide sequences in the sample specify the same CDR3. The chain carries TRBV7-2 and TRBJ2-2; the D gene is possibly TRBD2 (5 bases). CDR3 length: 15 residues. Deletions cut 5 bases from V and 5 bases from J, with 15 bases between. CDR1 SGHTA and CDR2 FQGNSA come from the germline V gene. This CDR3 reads CASSLGPRGTGELFF. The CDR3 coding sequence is TGTGCCAGCAGCCTAGGGCCCCGAGGGACCGGGGAGCTGTTTTTT.

DNA of the CDR3: TGTGCCAGCAGCTTAACGGTTGGGAGGGCCCTAAACTATGGCTACACCTTC. Translating it yields CASSLTVGRALNYGYTF. The V and J genes are TRBV11-2 and TRBJ1-2, with D uncertain. The V end lost 2 bases, the J end lost 2 bases, and 18 bases lay between the germline ends. Germline V gene data show CDR1 as SGHAT and CDR2 as FQNNGV. There are 17 residues in the CDR3.

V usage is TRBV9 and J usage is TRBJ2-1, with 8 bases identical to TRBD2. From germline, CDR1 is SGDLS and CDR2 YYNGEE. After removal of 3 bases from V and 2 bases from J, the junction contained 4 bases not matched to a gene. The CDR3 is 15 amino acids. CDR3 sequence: CASSELAGPYNEQFF. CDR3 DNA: TGTGCCAGCAGCGAGCTAGCGGGCCCCTACAATGAGCAGTTCTTC. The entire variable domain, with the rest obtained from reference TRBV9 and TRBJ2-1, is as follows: DSGVTQTPKHLITATGQRVTLRCSPRSGDLSVYWYQQSLDQGLQFLIQYYNGEERAKGNILERFSAQQFPDLHSELNLSSLELGDSALYFCASSELAGPYNEQFFGPGTRLTVL.

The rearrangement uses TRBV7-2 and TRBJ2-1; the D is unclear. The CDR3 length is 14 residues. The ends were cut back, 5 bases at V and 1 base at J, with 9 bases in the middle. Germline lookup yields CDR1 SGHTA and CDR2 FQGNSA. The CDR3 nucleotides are TGTGCCAGCAGCCGCGCCGGATCCTACAATGAGCAGTTCTTC. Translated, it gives CASSRAGSYNEQFF.

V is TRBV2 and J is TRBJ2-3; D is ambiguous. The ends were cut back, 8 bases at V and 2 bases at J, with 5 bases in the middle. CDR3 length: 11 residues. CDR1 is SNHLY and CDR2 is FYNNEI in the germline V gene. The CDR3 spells CASLPTDTQYF. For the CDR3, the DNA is TGTGCCAGCTTACCCACAGATACGCAGTATTTT.

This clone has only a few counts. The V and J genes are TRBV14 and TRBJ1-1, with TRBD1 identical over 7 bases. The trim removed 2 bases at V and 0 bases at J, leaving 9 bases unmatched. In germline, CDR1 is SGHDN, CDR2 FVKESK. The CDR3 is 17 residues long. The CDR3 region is CASSQKGARRMNTEAFF. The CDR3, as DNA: TGTGCCAGCAGCCAAAAGGGGGCGCGGAGGATGAACACTGAAGCTTTCTTT.

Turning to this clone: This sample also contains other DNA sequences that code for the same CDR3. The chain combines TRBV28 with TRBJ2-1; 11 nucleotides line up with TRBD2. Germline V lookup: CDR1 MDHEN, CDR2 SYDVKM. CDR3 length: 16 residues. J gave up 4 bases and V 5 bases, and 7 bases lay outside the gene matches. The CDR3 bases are TGTGCCAGCAGTCCAGGTGGGACTAGCGGATACAATGAGCAGTTCTTC. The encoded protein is CASSPGGTSGYNEQFF. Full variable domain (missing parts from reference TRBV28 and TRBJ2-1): DVKVTQSSRYLVKRTGEKVFLECVQDMDHENMFWYRQDPGLGLRLIYFSYDVKMKEKGDIPEGYSVSREKKERFSLILESASTNQTSMYLCASSPGGTSGYNEQFFGPGTRLTVL.

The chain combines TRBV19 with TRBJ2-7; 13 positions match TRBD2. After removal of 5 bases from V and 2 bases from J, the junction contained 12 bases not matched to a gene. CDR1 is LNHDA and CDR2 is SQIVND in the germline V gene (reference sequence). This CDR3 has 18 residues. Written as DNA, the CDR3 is TGTGCCAGTAGTCTCCATCCGGGACTAGCGGGATCAGCCTACGAGCAGTACTTC. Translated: CASSLHPGLAGSAYEQYF. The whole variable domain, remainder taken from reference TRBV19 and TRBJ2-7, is DGGITQSPKYLFRKEGQNVTLSCEQNLNHDAMYWYRQDPGQGLRLIYYSQIVNDFQKGDIAEGYSVSREKKESFPLTVTSAQKNPTAFYLCASSLHPGLAGSAYEQYFGPGTRLTVT.

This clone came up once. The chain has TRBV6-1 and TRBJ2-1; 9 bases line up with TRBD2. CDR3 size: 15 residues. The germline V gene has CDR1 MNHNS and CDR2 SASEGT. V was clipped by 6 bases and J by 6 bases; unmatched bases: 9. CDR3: CASRVAGVGVNEQFF. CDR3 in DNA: TGTGCCAGCAGGGTAGCGGGAGTAGGGGTCAATGAGCAGTTCTTC.